This T cell receptor beta chain was captured in a study of CD8+CD57+ T cells in acquired aplastic anemia. This clonotype was counted ten times or more. CDR3 and TCR beta VDJ profiling relied on a genomic DNA template. MiXCR was run by TCRdb on the reads, yielding one entry per CDR3 protein. The sample records approximately 470,000 distinct CDR3 sequences, under 40% being singletons. Germline V gene lookup returns CDR1 ENHRY and CDR2 SYGVKD. The CDR3 runs 15 residues. J gave up 9 bases and V 4 bases, and 12 bases lay outside the gene matches. By flow cytometry, patients selected for sequencing had shown an expansion of CD8+CD57+ cells.

The rearrangement joins TRBV10-3 to TRBJ2-1; 7 nucleotides match TRBD1. The clonotype comes from a human donor with aplastic anemia. Material for sequencing was sorted CD4+, CD8+, or CD8+CD57+ T cells (not recorded which) from PBMCs. The CDR3 reads CAISVGDRGGGEQFF. The CDR3 coding sequence is TGTGCCATCAGTGTGGGGGACAGAGGGGGTGGTGAGCAGTTCTTC.